The 22 T cell receptor beta chains in this list originate from one sample, sequenced in a study of T cells in Graves' hyperthyroidism and ophthalmopathy. Amplified TCR beta CDR3 regions came from RNA transcripts. First-round RT-PCR of the TCR CDR3 relied on the HTBI primer set. TCRdb fed the multiplex PCR reads into MiXCR, producing one record per CDR3 protein. The sample gives some 580,000 distinct CDR3 sequences, around 15% of which show up once; around 3.5% is in the top ten. What was sequenced was blood. Every receptor here comes from a woman aged 40 to 55 with Graves' ophthalmopathy.

There are many counts of this clonotype. V is TRBV27 and J is TRBJ2-1; D remains unclear. Trimming stripped 4 bases from V and 9 bases from J, with 10 bases between. The CDR3 loop spans 12 amino acids. The V gene's germline CDR1 is MNHEY and CDR2 SMNVEV (reference sequence). CDR3 nucleotide sequence: TGTGCCAGCAGTTCCCAGAGTGGTGAGCAGTTCTTC. This sequence encodes CASSSQSGEQFF.

The sample holds many counts of this clonotype. The J gene is TRBJ1-2, the V gene TRBV7-8, with a tentative D call TRBD1 (5 bases). Trimming pared 5 bases from V and 8 bases from J, leaving 18 bases between. CDR1 is SGHVS, CDR2 FQNEAQ, per germline. The CDR3 has 14 residues. This chain's CDR3 is CASSRGEGSKGYTF. CDR3 DNA: TGTGCCAGCAGCCGGGGGGAAGGGTCGAAAGGCTACACCTTC. Complete variable domain (other parts from reference TRBV7-8 and TRBJ1-2): GAGVSQSPRYKVAKRGQDVALRCDPISGHVSLFWYQQALGQGPEFLTYFQNEAQLDKSGLPSDRFFAERPEGSVSTLKIQRTQQEDSAVYLCASSRGEGSKGYTFGSGTRLTVV.

CDR3 in amino acids: CASSPSSYNEQYF. CDR3 nucleotide sequence: TGTGCCAGCAGCCCTAGTTCCTACAATGAGCAGTACTTC. This chain links TRBV11-1 with TRBJ2-1, with no clear D. The DNA end is a closer match to TRBJ2-7, so the J assignment may be wrong. Germline-derived CDR1 and CDR2 are SGHAT and FQDESV (reference sequence). CDR3 length: 13 residues.

In this sample, this clonotype turned up many times. V usage is TRBV12-3 or TRBV12-4 and J usage is TRBJ1-2; the D is unclear. This CDR3 is 16 amino acids long. V lost 3 bases to trimming and J lost 2 bases, with 16 bases between them. The CDR3 region is CASSFYSDRINYGYTF. For the CDR3, the DNA is TGTGCCAGCAGTTTTTACTCGGACCGCATAAACTATGGCTACACCTTC.

The rearrangement uses TRBV19 and TRBJ1-2; D is possibly TRBD1 (5 bases). V was cut by 2 bases and J by 5 bases, with 18 bases left in between. From germline, CDR1 is LNHDA and CDR2 SQIVND (reference sequence). The CDR3 covers 16 residues. The CDR3 sequence: CASSIFATQGLYGYTF. The CDR3 nucleotides are TGTGCCAGTAGTATATTCGCCACCCAGGGCCTTTATGGCTACACCTTC.

This clonotype was counted many times. Sequence at one end of the junction differs from germline and may be a read error. The rearrangement links TRBV5-1 to TRBJ1-2, with TRBD1 matching 7 bases. CDR3 length: 13 amino acids. CDR1 and CDR2 from the germline V gene are SGHRS and YFSETQ. CDR3 coding DNA: TGTGCCAGCAGCCCGGACAGGAACTATGGCTACACCTTC. It specifies CASSPDRNYGYTF.

In its sample, this clonotype was seen many times. The chain links TRBV28 to TRBJ2-7; 9 bases map to TRBD1. V gave up 8 bases and J gave up 5 bases; unmatched junction bases: 16. The CDR3 consists of 16 residues. Looked up from germline, CDR1 is MDHEN and CDR2 is SYDVKM. The CDR3 sequence: CASGLLPGQGRNEQYF. CDR3 coding DNA: TGTGCCAGCGGATTGCTACCGGGACAGGGTAGGAACGAGCAGTACTTC.

A few counts support this clonotype. The V and J genes are TRBV20-1 and TRBJ1-2, with unresolved D. This CDR3 spans 13 amino acids. Germline V CDR1 and CDR2: DFQATT, SNEGSKA (reference sequence). V was cut by 3 bases and J by 1 base, with 9 bases left in between. The chain's CDR3 is CSASESVNYGYTF. The CDR3 nucleotides read TGCAGTGCTAGTGAATCAGTTAACTATGGCTACACCTTC.

The rearrangement uses TRBV7-2 and TRBJ2-7; D gene unclear. V was clipped by 0 bases and J by 5 bases, with 8 bases between them. This CDR3 is 13 amino acids long. Looked up from germline, CDR1 is SGHTA and CDR2 is FQGNSA. The CDR3 spells CASSLAHENEQYF. DNA of the CDR3: TGTGCCAGCAGCTTAGCGCATGAGAACGAGCAGTACTTC.

This clonotype was found many times. The rearrangement joins TRBV7-6 to TRBJ2-3, with 11 positions matching TRBD2. J gave up 2 bases and V 5 bases, and 6 bases lay outside the gene matches. Germline loops: CDR1 SGHVS, CDR2 FNYEAQ. The CDR3 runs 16 residues. As DNA, the CDR3 is TGTGCCAGCAGCCGGGGACTAGCGGATCTCACAGATACGCAGTATTTT. This encodes CASSRGLADLTDTQYF. The full variable domain, its missing parts supplied by reference TRBV7-6 and TRBJ2-3, is GAGVSQSPRYKVTKRGQDVALRCDPISGHVSLYWYRQALGQGPEFLTYFNYEAQQDKSGLPNDRFSAERPEGSISTLTIQRTEQRDSAMYRCASSRGLADLTDTQYFGPGTRLTVL.

The V call is TRBV6-2 or TRBV6-3, the J call TRBJ2-3, with 9 nucleotides matching TRBD2. V dropped 5 bases and J dropped 3; count of bases not matched to a gene: 9. The CDR3 length is 16 residues. Germline CDR1 and CDR2: MNHEY and SVGEGT. CDR3 protein: CASSRLADHLTDTQYF. CDR3 nucleotide sequence: TGTGCCAGCAGTCGACTAGCGGACCACTTAACAGATACGCAGTATTTT.

This chain links TRBV20-1 with TRBJ2-2; 8 bases line up with TRBD2. The CDR3 has 13 residues. Germline CDR1 and CDR2: DFQATT and SNEGSKA (reference sequence). The V segment lost 3 bases and the J segment 5 bases; nucleotides outside the gene matches: 2. The CDR3 DNA follows: TGCAGTGCTAGCGGGGGGGTAACCGGGGAGCTGTTTTTT. It is translated as CSASGGVTGELFF.

This clonotype was detected many times. This chain uses TRBV7-3 with TRBJ2-3; D is possibly TRBD2 (5 bases). Trimming shortened V by 5 bases and J by 1 base, and 16 bases separated the two germline ends. From germline, CDR1 is SGHTA and CDR2 FQGTGA. CDR3 length equals 16 residues. CDR3 nucleotides: TGTGCCAGCAGCCAGCACGGGGAAGTGGGCACAGATACGCAGTATTTT. Amino acid sequence: CASSQHGEVGTDTQYF.

This clonotype showed up just a few times. The chain couples TRBV30 to TRBJ2-3, with TRBD1 identical over 9 bases. The CDR3 extends over 16 amino acids. J gave up 3 bases and V 1 base, and 8 bases lay outside the gene matches. CDR1 and CDR2 from the germline V gene are GTSNPN and SVGIG (reference sequence). CDR3 amino acids: CAWSDFWDRETDTQYF. The CDR3 DNA is TGTGCCTGGAGTGACTTCTGGGACAGGGAAACAGATACGCAGTATTTT. The variable domain in full, with the rest retrieved from reference TRBV30 and TRBJ2-3, is SQTIHQWPATLVQPVGSPLSLECTVEGTSNPNLYWYRQAAGRGLQLLFYSVGIGQISSEVPQNLSASRPQDRQFILSSKKLLLSDSGFYLCAWSDFWDRETDTQYFGPGTRLTVL.

This clonotype was picked up a small number of times. The V and J genes are TRBV12-3 or TRBV12-4 and TRBJ1-5; D remains unclear. The CDR3 has 13 residues. Trimming removed 5 bases at V and 5 bases at J, with 10 bases between. CDR3 in amino acids: CASSGVEDQPQHF. CDR3 DNA: TGTGCCAGCAGTGGGGTGGAGGATCAGCCCCAGCATTTT.

The sample holds many counts of this clonotype. The chain carries TRBV3-1 and TRBJ2-3; D not certain. CDR1 LGHDT and CDR2 YNNKEL come from the germline V gene (reference sequence). V was trimmed by 2 bases and J by 1 base, leaving 10 bases between them. This CDR3 region has 15 residues. The CDR3 DNA reads TGTGCCAGCAGCCAAAACACCGCCGGCACAGATACGCAGTATTTT. As protein: CASSQNTAGTDTQYF.

This clonotype appeared many times. The V gene is TRBV2, the J gene TRBJ2-3, with D possibly being TRBD1 (5 bases). There are 14 residues in the CDR3. Germline CDR1 reads SNHLY; CDR2 reads FYNNEI. V lost 11 bases and J lost 0, with 15 bases in between. CDR3 in DNA: TGTGCCGGTGCCGTGGCAGGGAGCACAGATACGCAGTATTTT. Encoded protein: CAGAVAGSTDTQYF.

The J gene is TRBJ1-1, the V gene TRBV6-1; D unclear. The CDR3 is 14 amino acids. The V end lost 6 bases, the J end lost 6 bases, and 17 bases lay between the germline ends. Germline loops: CDR1 MNHNS, CDR2 SASEGT. CDR3 in DNA: TGTGCCAGCAGATACGAATTACCGGGCGCTGAAGCTTTCTTT. Translating it yields CASRYELPGAEAFF.

This clonotype showed up just a few times. V and J are TRBV10-3 and TRBJ2-2; D remains ambiguous. V gave up 3 bases and J gave up 7 bases, with 9 bases separating them. The length of the CDR3 is 13 residues. Germline V CDR1 and CDR2: ENHRY, SYGVKD. The CDR3 region is CAISDRIDGELFF. CDR3 in DNA: TGTGCCATCAGTGATCGCATTGACGGGGAGCTGTTTTTT.

This clonotype was seen a few times. This chain uses TRBV6-1 with TRBJ1-2, with 7 positions matching TRBD1. Germline values: CDR1 MNHNS, CDR2 SASEGT. J gave up 4 bases and V 6 bases, and 8 bases lay outside the gene matches. This CDR3 is 14 amino acids long. This chain's CDR3 is CASRPRDSLYGYTF. Here the CDR3 DNA reads TGTGCCAGCAGGCCACGGGACAGTCTCTATGGCTACACCTTC.

This clonotype was observed many times. The chain employs TRBV20-1 and TRBJ2-3; maybe TRBD2 (6 bases). The CDR3 length is 13 residues. Germline CDR1 and CDR2: DFQATT and SNEGSKA (reference sequence). Trimming removed 6 bases from V and 4 bases from J, with 14 bases in between. In nucleotides, the CDR3 is TGCAGTGCCACCGGGACTTCTTCAGATACGCAGTATTTT. As protein: CSATGTSSDTQYF.

This rearrangement joins TRBV6-1 to TRBJ2-3; perhaps D is TRBD1 or TRBD2 (6 bases each). The CDR3 contains 15 residues. CDR1 and CDR2 from the germline V gene are MNHNS and SASEGT. Trimming shortened V by 8 bases and J by 4 bases, and 19 bases separated the two germline ends. The CDR3: CASLPRGRSSDTQYF. CDR3 nucleotides: TGTGCCAGCCTACCTCGGGGGCGCAGTTCAGATACGCAGTATTTT.